A selection of T cell receptor beta chains follows, all from one sample in a study of blood T cells in healthy people across ages. From the 5' RACE reads, TCRdb called clonotypes with MiXCR, one entry per CDR3 protein. Found here are about 290,000 distinct CDR3 sequences, 25% to 30% of them singletons; the top ten hold 25% to 30%. Sequencing used blood. These receptors all come from a woman in her seventies in good health. Each CDR3 is given with its conserved first and last residue. Fields, in order: J gene, D gene, V gene, clone size, CDR3 protein, CDR3 DNA. D genes are given only for firm matches. Clone size, where shown, is once, few, many, or a class for clones that have expanded.

J gene: TRBJ2-4; D gene: .; V gene: TRBV20-1; clone size: .; CDR3 protein: CSARVLFLAKNIQYF; CDR3 DNA: TGCAGTGCTAGAGTCTTGTTCCTAGCCAAAAACATTCAGTACTTC
J gene: TRBJ2-3; D gene: .; V gene: TRBV4-1; clone size: few; CDR3 protein: CASSQDLRRGTHFTDTQYF; CDR3 DNA: TGCGCCAGCAGCCAAGACCTCCGACGGGGCACCCACTTCACAGATACGCAGTATTTT
J gene: TRBJ1-6; D gene: TRBD1; V gene: TRBV3-1; clone size: .; CDR3 protein: CASSRTGEHSPLHF; CDR3 DNA: TGTGCCAGCAGCCGGACAGGGGAACATTCACCCCTCCACTTT
J gene: TRBJ2-5; D gene: .; V gene: TRBV6-2/TRBV6-3; clone size: .; CDR3 protein: CASSYRGHQETQYF; CDR3 DNA: TGTGCCAGCAGTTACAGGGGTCACCAAGAGACCCAGTACTTC
J gene: TRBJ1-1; D gene: .; V gene: TRBV29-1; clone size: .; CDR3 protein: CSAPDRMSREAFF; CDR3 DNA: TGCAGCGCTCCCGACAGGATGTCTAGGGAAGCTTTCTTT
J gene: TRBJ2-1; D gene: TRBD2; V gene: TRBV9; clone size: .; CDR3 protein: CASSVATSGSNEQFF; CDR3 DNA: TGTGCCAGCAGCGTAGCTACTAGCGGGAGTAATGAGCAGTTCTTC
J gene: TRBJ1-4; D gene: TRBD1; V gene: TRBV5-5; clone size: many; CDR3 protein: CASSPSGGTGGEKLFF; CDR3 DNA: TGTGCCAGCAGCCCCTCGGGTGGGACAGGGGGAGAAAAACTGTTTTTT
J gene: TRBJ2-5; D gene: .; V gene: TRBV28; clone size: few; CDR3 protein: CATSGSQETQYF; CDR3 DNA: TGTGCCACTTCAGGGAGCCAAGAGACCCAGTACTTC
J gene: TRBJ2-5; D gene: .; V gene: TRBV21-1; clone size: few; CDR3 protein: CASSKEVGLGAWDEQFF; CDR3 DNA: .
J gene: TRBJ2-7; D gene: TRBD2; V gene: TRBV2; clone size: .; CDR3 protein: CASGTSGSLHPLRREQYF; CDR3 DNA: TGTGCCAGCGGGACTAGCGGGAGTCTTCACCCCCTTCGTCGCGAGCAGTACTTC
J gene: TRBJ2-4; D gene: .; V gene: TRBV12-3/TRBV12-4; clone size: few; CDR3 protein: CASGARGKNIQYF; CDR3 DNA: TGTGCCAGCGGGGCGCGGGGAAAAAACATTCAGTACTTC
J gene: TRBJ2-1; D gene: TRBD2; V gene: TRBV29-1; clone size: many; CDR3 protein: CSVASGRSSYNEQFF; CDR3 DNA: TGCAGCGTTGCTAGCGGTAGGAGCTCCTACAATGAGCAGTTCTTC
J gene: TRBJ2-7; D gene: .; V gene: TRBV4-1; clone size: few; CDR3 protein: CASSRAGTAVIYEQYF; CDR3 DNA: TGCGCCAGCAGCCGGGCGGGGACAGCGGTTATCTACGAGCAGTACTTC
J gene: TRBJ2-6; D gene: .; V gene: TRBV3-1; clone size: few; CDR3 protein: CASSSNSGANVLTF; CDR3 DNA: TGTGCCAGCAGTTCAAACTCTGGGGCCAACGTCCTGACTTTC
J gene: TRBJ2-1; D gene: .; V gene: TRBV25-1; clone size: .; CDR3 protein: CASSEEANSGNEQFF; CDR3 DNA: TGTGCCAGCAGTGAAGAGGCGAATAGCGGCAATGAGCAGTTCTTC
J gene: TRBJ2-1; D gene: TRBD2; V gene: TRBV29-1; clone size: few; CDR3 protein: CSGATSGRSGEQFF; CDR3 DNA: TGCAGCGGTGCCACTAGCGGGAGGTCCGGTGAGCAGTTCTTC
J gene: TRBJ2-2; D gene: .; V gene: TRBV6-6; clone size: few; CDR3 protein: CASSYSTNTGELFF; CDR3 DNA: TGTGCCAGCAGTTACTCCACGAACACCGGGGAGCTGTTTTTT
J gene: TRBJ2-6; D gene: .; V gene: TRBV5-1; clone size: many; CDR3 protein: CASSLEGSMGANVLTF; CDR3 DNA: TGCGCCAGCAGCTTGGAGGGATCGATGGGGGCCAACGTCCTGACTTTC
J gene: TRBJ1-5; D gene: .; V gene: TRBV6-1; clone size: few; CDR3 protein: CASSERGGGQPQHF; CDR3 DNA: TGTGCCAGCAGTGAACGGGGGGGTGGTCAGCCCCAGCATTTT
J gene: TRBJ2-7; D gene: .; V gene: TRBV7-2; clone size: few; CDR3 protein: CASSLGGGEQYF; CDR3 DNA: TGTGCCAGCAGCTTAGGTGGGGGGGAGCAGTACTTC
J gene: TRBJ2-4; D gene: .; V gene: TRBV2; clone size: few; CDR3 protein: CASGPPSLASIQYF; CDR3 DNA: TGTGCCAGCGGACCCCCAAGTCTGGCAAGCATTCAGTACTTC
J gene: TRBJ2-5; D gene: .; V gene: TRBV20-1; clone size: .; CDR3 protein: CSARPPGERETQYF; CDR3 DNA: TGCAGTGCTAGGCCCCCAGGAGAACGGGAGACCCAGTACTTC
J gene: TRBJ2-2; D gene: .; V gene: TRBV29-1; clone size: .; CDR3 protein: CSVVEGGTGELFF; CDR3 DNA: TGCAGCGTTGTTGAGGGTGGGACCGGGGAGCTGTTTTTT
J gene: TRBJ2-7; D gene: .; V gene: TRBV7-9; clone size: .; CDR3 protein: CASSSGGGSYEQYF; CDR3 DNA: TGTGCCAGCAGCTCAGGGGGGGGCTCCTACGAGCAGTACTTC
J gene: TRBJ1-4; D gene: .; V gene: TRBV7-2; clone size: .; CDR3 protein: CASSLGGARVGEKLFF; CDR3 DNA: TGTGCCAGCAGCTTAGGGGGGGCCAGGGTTGGTGAAAAACTGTTTTTT
J gene: TRBJ2-3; D gene: TRBD2; V gene: TRBV5-4; clone size: few; CDR3 protein: CASSSGRPSTDTQYF; CDR3 DNA: TGTGCCAGCAGTAGCGGGAGGCCGAGCACGGATACGCAGTATTTT
J gene: TRBJ1-4; D gene: .; V gene: TRBV7-3; clone size: many; CDR3 protein: CASSLWGRTNEKLFF; CDR3 DNA: TGTGCCAGCAGCTTATGGGGGCGAACTAATGAAAAACTGTTTTTT
J gene: TRBJ2-5; D gene: .; V gene: TRBV20-1; clone size: .; CDR3 protein: CSASAAETQYF; CDR3 DNA: TGCAGTGCTAGTGCCGCTGAGACCCAGTACTTC
J gene: TRBJ2-7; D gene: TRBD2; V gene: TRBV7-2; clone size: .; CDR3 protein: CASSPRTPSGSYEQYF; CDR3 DNA: TGTGCCAGCAGCCCAAGAACCCCTAGCGGGTCTTACGAGCAGTACTTC
J gene: TRBJ2-1; D gene: .; V gene: TRBV28; clone size: .; CDR3 protein: CASSLTPTGREQFF; CDR3 DNA: TGTGCCAGCAGTTTGACCCCCACGGGACGAGAGCAGTTCTTC
J gene: TRBJ2-5; D gene: TRBD2; V gene: TRBV2; clone size: once; CDR3 protein: CASSGSGSPQETQYF; CDR3 DNA: TGTGCCAGCAGCGGGAGCGGGAGCCCTCAAGAGACCCAGTACTTC
J gene: TRBJ1-1; D gene: .; V gene: TRBV2; clone size: few; CDR3 protein: CASSGRTEAFF; CDR3 DNA: TGTGCCAGCAGTGGGAGAACTGAAGCTTTCTTT
J gene: TRBJ2-1; D gene: TRBD2; V gene: TRBV28; clone size: many; CDR3 protein: CASSSSGTYNEQFF; CDR3 DNA: TGTGCCAGCAGCTCTAGCGGGACCTACAATGAGCAGTTCTTC
J gene: TRBJ2-7; D gene: .; V gene: TRBV7-9; clone size: few; CDR3 protein: CASSQDHYEQYF; CDR3 DNA: TGTGCCAGCAGCCAGGACCACTACGAGCAGTACTTC
J gene: TRBJ2-5; D gene: .; V gene: TRBV4-1; clone size: many; CDR3 protein: CASSLSGEETQYF; CDR3 DNA: TGCGCCAGCAGCCTTTCTGGGGAAGAGACCCAGTACTTC
J gene: TRBJ2-7; D gene: TRBD2; V gene: TRBV7-9; clone size: many; CDR3 protein: CASSRPPGGREQYF; CDR3 DNA: TGTGCCAGCAGCAGGCCCCCGGGGGGGCGCGAGCAGTACTTC
J gene: TRBJ1-1; D gene: .; V gene: TRBV28; clone size: .; CDR3 protein: CASSSSGWGEQNTEAFF; CDR3 DNA: .
J gene: TRBJ1-3; D gene: TRBD1; V gene: TRBV12-3/TRBV12-4; clone size: .; CDR3 protein: CASSRQGSGNTIYF; CDR3 DNA: TGTGCCAGCAGTAGACAGGGGTCTGGAAACACCATATATTTT
J gene: TRBJ2-1; D gene: .; V gene: TRBV21-1; clone size: .; CDR3 protein: CASSLRPGDEQFF; CDR3 DNA: TGTGCCAGCAGCTTGCGGCCTGGGGATGAGCAGTTCTTC
J gene: TRBJ2-1; D gene: .; V gene: TRBV5-1; clone size: few; CDR3 protein: CASSSHQGDRNEQFF; CDR3 DNA: TGCGCCAGCAGCTCGCACCAAGGGGATAGGAATGAGCAGTTCTTC
J gene: TRBJ2-7; D gene: .; V gene: TRBV28; clone size: few; CDR3 protein: CASRTRHGGYYEQYF; CDR3 DNA: TGTGCCAGCAGGACCCGACACGGAGGGTATTACGAGCAGTACTTC
J gene: TRBJ2-5; D gene: .; V gene: TRBV20-1; clone size: few; CDR3 protein: CSARLGETQYF; CDR3 DNA: TGCAGTGCAAGATTGGGGGAGACCCAGTACTTC
J gene: TRBJ1-2; D gene: .; V gene: TRBV9; clone size: .; CDR3 protein: CASSGNGYTF; CDR3 DNA: TGTGCCAGCAGCGGTAATGGCTACACCTTC
J gene: TRBJ2-3; D gene: .; V gene: TRBV30; clone size: .; CDR3 protein: CAWTTSTDTQYF; CDR3 DNA: TGTGCCTGGACAACTAGCACAGATACGCAGTATTTT
J gene: TRBJ2-7; D gene: .; V gene: TRBV20-1; clone size: .; CDR3 protein: CSASRTKIADYYEQYF; CDR3 DNA: TGCAGTGCTAGCCGAACAAAAATAGCGGATTACTACGAGCAGTACTTC
J gene: TRBJ2-1; D gene: TRBD2; V gene: TRBV12-3/TRBV12-4; clone size: many; CDR3 protein: CASSRTSGGYNEQFF; CDR3 DNA: TGTGCCAGCAGCCGGACTAGCGGGGGGTACAATGAGCAGTTCTTC
J gene: TRBJ2-5; D gene: .; V gene: TRBV5-6; clone size: few; CDR3 protein: CASSLQGVSQETQYF; CDR3 DNA: TGTGCCAGCAGCCTCCAAGGAGTATCCCAAGAGACCCAGTACTTC
J gene: TRBJ2-7; D gene: .; V gene: TRBV7-2; clone size: few; CDR3 protein: CASASRSGTLYEQYF; CDR3 DNA: TGTGCCAGCGCCTCAAGATCAGGGACACTCTACGAGCAGTACTTC
J gene: TRBJ2-1; D gene: .; V gene: TRBV11-1; clone size: .; CDR3 protein: CASSPNRNEQFF; CDR3 DNA: TGTGCCAGCAGCCCAAACAGGAATGAGCAGTTCTTC
J gene: TRBJ2-5; D gene: .; V gene: TRBV20-1; clone size: .; CDR3 protein: CSARFTPRGTEETQYF; CDR3 DNA: TGCAGTGCCCGCTTTACTCCGCGCGGGACAGAAGAGACCCAGTACTTC
J gene: TRBJ2-1; D gene: TRBD1; V gene: TRBV18; clone size: .; CDR3 protein: CASSPTGVNEQFF; CDR3 DNA: TGTGCCAGCTCACCGACAGGGGTAAATGAGCAGTTCTTC
J gene: TRBJ1-2; D gene: .; V gene: TRBV7-2; clone size: few; CDR3 protein: CASSSTVVHGYTF; CDR3 DNA: TGTGCCAGCAGCTCCACGGTGGTACATGGCTACACCTTC
J gene: TRBJ2-7; D gene: TRBD2; V gene: TRBV3-1; clone size: .; CDR3 protein: CASSQGLAGNIGVYEQYF; CDR3 DNA: TGTGCCAGCAGCCAAGGACTAGCGGGGAATATAGGGGTATACGAGCAGTACTTC
J gene: TRBJ1-6; D gene: .; V gene: TRBV10-2; clone size: .; CDR3 protein: CASSGGGGSYNSPLHF; CDR3 DNA: TGCGCCAGCAGTGGTGGGGGAGGCTCCTATAATTCACCCCTCCACTTT
J gene: TRBJ1-2; D gene: .; V gene: TRBV11-2; clone size: few; CDR3 protein: CASSPGASRTFGYTF; CDR3 DNA: TGTGCCAGCAGCCCCGGGGCTTCGAGGACTTTTGGCTACACCTTC